This paragraph covers one T cell receptor beta chain sequence. Its antigen is still unknown. The junction does not match germline at one end; this may be a read error. The V gene's germline CDR1 is MNHNS and CDR2 SASEGT. This CDR3 has 13 amino acids. TCRdb keeps only in-frame clones here, not all; method: immunoSEQ multiplex PCR. Altogether about 67,000 clones are present, under 90% being singletons, with the ten largest covering 21%. This entry belongs to a study of T cell responses to AZD1222 COVID-19 vaccine. Study as a whole: Recipients boosted at about 4 weeks or about 12 weeks are pooled. General study points: Without day 14 samples, only post-peak T cell repertoires were studied. Recipients of AZD1222 seropositive at baseline numbered only 5 to 7. A reported finding is that nearly half of spike-specific TCRs target unmutated variant regions.

The source material was peripheral blood, sampled on day 0 of AZD1222 vaccination. This clonotype was sampled from an adult in good health. The V gene is TRBV6-1, the J gene TRBJ1-5; 7 bases align to TRBD1. The CDR3 loop reads CASGDRAYQPQHF. The CDR3 region has the DNA TGTGCCAGCGGTGACAGGGCCTATCAGCCCCAGCATTTT.